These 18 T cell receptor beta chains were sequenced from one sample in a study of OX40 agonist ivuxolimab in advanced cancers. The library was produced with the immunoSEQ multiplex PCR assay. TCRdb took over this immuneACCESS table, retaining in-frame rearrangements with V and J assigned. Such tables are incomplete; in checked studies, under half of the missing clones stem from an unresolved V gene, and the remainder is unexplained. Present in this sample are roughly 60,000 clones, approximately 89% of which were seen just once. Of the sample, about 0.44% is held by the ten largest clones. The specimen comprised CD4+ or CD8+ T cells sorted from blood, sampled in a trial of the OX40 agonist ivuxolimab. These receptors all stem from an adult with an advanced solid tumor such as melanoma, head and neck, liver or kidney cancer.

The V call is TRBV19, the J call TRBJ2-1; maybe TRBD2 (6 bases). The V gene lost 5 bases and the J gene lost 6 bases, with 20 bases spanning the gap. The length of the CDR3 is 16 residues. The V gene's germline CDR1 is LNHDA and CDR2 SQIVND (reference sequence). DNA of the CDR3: TGTGCCAGTAGTGGGAGATCGGGAGTCCCGGGCAATGAGCAGTTCTTC. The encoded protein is CASSGRSGVPGNEQFF.

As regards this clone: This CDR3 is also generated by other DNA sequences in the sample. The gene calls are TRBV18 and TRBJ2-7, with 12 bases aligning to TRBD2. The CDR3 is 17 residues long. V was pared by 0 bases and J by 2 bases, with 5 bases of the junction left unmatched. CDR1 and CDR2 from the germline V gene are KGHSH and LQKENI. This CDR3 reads CASSPPGLAGGTYEQYF. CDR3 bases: TGTGCCAGCTCACCACCTGGGCTAGCGGGAGGGACCTACGAGCAGTACTTC. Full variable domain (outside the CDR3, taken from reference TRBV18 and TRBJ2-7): NAGVMQNPRHLVRRRGQEARLRCSPMKGHSHVYWYRQLPEEGLKFMVYLQKENIIDESGMPKERFSAEFPKEGPSILRIQQVVRGDSAAYFCASSPPGLAGGTYEQYFGPGTRLTVT.

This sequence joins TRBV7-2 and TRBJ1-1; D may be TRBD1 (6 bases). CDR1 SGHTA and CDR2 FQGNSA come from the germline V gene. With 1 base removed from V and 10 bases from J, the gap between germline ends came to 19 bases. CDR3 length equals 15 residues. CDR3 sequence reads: CASSLEAGVFRGAFF. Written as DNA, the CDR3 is TGTGCCAGCAGCTTAGAAGCCGGTGTTTTCAGGGGAGCTTTCTTT.

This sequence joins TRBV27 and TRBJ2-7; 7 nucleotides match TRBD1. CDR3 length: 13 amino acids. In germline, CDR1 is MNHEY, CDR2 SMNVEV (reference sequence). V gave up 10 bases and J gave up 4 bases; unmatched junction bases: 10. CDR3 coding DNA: TGTGCCACCTCCGGGGCAGGGGGTTACGAGCAGTACTTC. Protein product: CATSGAGGYEQYF.

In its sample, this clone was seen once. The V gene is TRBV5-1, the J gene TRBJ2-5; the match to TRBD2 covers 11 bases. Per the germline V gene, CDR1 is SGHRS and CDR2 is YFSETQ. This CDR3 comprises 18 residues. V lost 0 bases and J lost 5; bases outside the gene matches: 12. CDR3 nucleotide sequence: TGCGCCAGCAGCTTGGGGATCTCTAGCGGGAGGAGGGCGGAGACCCAGTACTTC. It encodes CASSLGISSGRRAETQYF.

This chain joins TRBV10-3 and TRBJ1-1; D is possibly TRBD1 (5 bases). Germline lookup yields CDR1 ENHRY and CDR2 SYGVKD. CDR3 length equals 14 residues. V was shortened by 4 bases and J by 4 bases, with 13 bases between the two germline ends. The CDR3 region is CAISGTGAITEAFF. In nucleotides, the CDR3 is TGTGCCATCAGTGGTACCGGGGCAATCACTGAAGCTTTCTTT.

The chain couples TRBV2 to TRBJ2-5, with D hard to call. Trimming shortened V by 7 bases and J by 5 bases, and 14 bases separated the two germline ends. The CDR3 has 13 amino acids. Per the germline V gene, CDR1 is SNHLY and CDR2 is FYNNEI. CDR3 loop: CASNDWASETQYF. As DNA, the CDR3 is TGTGCCAGCAACGACTGGGCTTCGGAGACCCAGTACTTC.

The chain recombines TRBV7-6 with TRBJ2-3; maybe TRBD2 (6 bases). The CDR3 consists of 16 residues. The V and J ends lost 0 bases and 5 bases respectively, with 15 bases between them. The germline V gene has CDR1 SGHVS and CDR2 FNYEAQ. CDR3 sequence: CASSLAGTGPQDTQYF. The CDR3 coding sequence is TGTGCCAGCAGCTTAGCGGGGACTGGACCGCAAGATACGCAGTATTTT.

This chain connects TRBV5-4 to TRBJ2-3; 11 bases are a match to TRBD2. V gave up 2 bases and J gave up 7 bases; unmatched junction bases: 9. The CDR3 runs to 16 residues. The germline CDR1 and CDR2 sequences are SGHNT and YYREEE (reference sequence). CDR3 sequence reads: CASSFPTSGISNTQYF. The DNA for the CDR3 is TGTGCCAGCAGCTTCCCGACTAGCGGGATCTCGAATACGCAGTATTTT. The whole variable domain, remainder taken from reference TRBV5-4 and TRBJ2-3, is ETGVTQSPTHLIKTRGQQVTLRCSSQSGHNTVSWYQQALGQGPQFIFQYYREEENGRGNFPPRFSGLQFPNYSSELNVNALELDDSALYLCASSFPTSGISNTQYFGPGTRLTVL.

The CDR3 nucleotides are TGTGCCAGCAGTGAGAAGGCCGGGGCGGTGAACACTGAAGCTTTCTTT. It encodes CASSEKAGAVNTEAFF. The rearrangement links TRBV2 to TRBJ1-1, with D possibly matching TRBD1 (5 bases). CDR3 length equals 16 residues. V lost 3 bases and J 0 bases, leaving 14 bases between the germline ends. Per germline, CDR1 SNHLY and CDR2 FYNNEI.

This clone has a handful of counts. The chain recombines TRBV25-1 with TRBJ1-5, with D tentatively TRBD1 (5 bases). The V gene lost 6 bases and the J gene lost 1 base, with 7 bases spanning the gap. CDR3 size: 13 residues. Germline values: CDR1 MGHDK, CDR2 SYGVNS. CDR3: CASSPGSNQPQHF. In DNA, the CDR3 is TGTGCCAGCAGCCCAGGGAGCAATCAGCCCCAGCATTTT.

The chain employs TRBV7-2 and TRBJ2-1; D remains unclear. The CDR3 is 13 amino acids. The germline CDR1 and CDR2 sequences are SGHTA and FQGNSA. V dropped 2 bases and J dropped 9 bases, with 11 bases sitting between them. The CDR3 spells CASSLQVFGEQFF. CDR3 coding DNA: TGTGCCAGCAGCTTACAGGTTTTTGGTGAGCAGTTCTTC.

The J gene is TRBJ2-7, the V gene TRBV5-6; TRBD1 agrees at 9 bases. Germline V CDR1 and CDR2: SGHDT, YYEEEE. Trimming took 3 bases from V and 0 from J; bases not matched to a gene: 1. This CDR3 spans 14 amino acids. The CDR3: CASSSGQGSYEQYF. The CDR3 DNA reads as TGTGCCAGCAGCTCGGGACAGGGCTCCTACGAGCAGTACTTC.

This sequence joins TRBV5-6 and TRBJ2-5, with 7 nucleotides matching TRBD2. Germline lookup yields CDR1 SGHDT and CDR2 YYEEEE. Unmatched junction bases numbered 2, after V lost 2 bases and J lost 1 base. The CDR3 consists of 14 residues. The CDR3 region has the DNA TGTGCCAGCAGCTTTAGACTAGCCCAAGAGACCCAGTACTTC. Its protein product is CASSFRLAQETQYF.

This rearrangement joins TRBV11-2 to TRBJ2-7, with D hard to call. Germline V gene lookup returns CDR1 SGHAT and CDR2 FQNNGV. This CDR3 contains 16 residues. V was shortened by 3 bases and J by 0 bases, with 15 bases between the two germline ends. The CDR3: CASSLEPGRSSYEQYF. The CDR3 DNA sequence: TGTGCCAGCAGCTTGGAACCAGGCCGTAGCTCCTACGAGCAGTACTTC.

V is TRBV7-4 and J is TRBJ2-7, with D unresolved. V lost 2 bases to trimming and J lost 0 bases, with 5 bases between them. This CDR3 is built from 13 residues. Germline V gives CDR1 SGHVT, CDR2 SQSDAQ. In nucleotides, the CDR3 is TGTGCCAGCAGCTTACCAAGCTCCTACGAGCAGTACTTC. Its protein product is CASSLPSSYEQYF.

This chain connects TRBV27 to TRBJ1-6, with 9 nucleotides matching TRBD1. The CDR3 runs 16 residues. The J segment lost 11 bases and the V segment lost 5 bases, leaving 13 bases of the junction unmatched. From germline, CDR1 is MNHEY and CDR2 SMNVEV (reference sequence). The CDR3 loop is CASSLQGTGIRAPLHF. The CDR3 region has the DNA TGTGCCAGCAGTCTCCAGGGGACAGGGATAAGGGCACCCCTCCACTTT.

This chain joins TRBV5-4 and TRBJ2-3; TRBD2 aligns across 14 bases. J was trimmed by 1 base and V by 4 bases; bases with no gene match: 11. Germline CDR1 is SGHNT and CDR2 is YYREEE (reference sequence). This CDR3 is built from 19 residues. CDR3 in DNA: TGTGCCAGCAGCCAACTGGGACTAGCGGGAGTCGGGGGCACAGATACGCAGTATTTT. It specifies CASSQLGLAGVGGTDTQYF.